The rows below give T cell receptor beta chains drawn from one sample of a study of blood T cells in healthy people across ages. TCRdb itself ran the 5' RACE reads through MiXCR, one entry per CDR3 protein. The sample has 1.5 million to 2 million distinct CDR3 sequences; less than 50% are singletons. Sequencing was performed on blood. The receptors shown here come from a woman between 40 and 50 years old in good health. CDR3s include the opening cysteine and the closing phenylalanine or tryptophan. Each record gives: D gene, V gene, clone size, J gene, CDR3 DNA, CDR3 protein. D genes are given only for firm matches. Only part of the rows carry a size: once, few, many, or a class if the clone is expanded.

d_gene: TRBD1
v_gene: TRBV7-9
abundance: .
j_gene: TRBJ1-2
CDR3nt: TGTGCCAGCAGCTTACCGCGACAGGGTTGGTATGGCTACACCTTC
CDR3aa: CASSLPRQGWYGYTF

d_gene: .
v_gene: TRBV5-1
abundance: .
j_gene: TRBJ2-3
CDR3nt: TGCGCCAGCAGCTTGGCCGTTAAGCGCACAGATACGCAGTATTTT
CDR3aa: CASSLAVKRTDTQYF

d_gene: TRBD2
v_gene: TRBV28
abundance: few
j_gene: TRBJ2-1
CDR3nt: TGTGCCAGCAGTGAGCAGACTAGCGGGGGGTACAATGAGCAGTTCTTC
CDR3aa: CASSEQTSGGYNEQFF

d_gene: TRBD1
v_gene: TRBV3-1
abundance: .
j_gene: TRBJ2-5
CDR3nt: TGTGCCAGCAGCCGGGACCGGGACAGACAAGAGACCCAGTACTTC
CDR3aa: CASSRDRDRQETQYF

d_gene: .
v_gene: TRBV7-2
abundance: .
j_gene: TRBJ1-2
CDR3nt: TGTGCCAGCAGCTCAGAGGGGCAGACGGCTAACTATGGCTACACCTTC
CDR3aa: CASSSEGQTANYGYTF

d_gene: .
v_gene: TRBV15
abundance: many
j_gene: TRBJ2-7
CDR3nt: TGTGCCACCAGCAGAGATCTCTACGAGCAGTACTTC
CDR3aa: CATSRDLYEQYF

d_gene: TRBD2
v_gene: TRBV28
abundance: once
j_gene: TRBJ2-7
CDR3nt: TGTGCCAGCCCTGGCGGGGGGAGCTCCTACGAGCAGTACTTC
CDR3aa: CASPGGGSSYEQYF

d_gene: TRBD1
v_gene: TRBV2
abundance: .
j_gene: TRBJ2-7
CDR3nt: TGTGCCAGCGGTTCAGGGACAGGGGGTTATACCTACGAGCAGTACTTC
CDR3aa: CASGSGTGGYTYEQYF

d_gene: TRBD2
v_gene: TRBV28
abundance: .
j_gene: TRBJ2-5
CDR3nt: TGTGCCAGCAGTTTATCTCCCCCAGGCGGGGGGCAAGAGACCCAGTACTTC
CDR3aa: CASSLSPPGGGQETQYF

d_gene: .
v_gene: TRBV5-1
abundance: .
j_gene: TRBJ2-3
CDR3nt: TGCGCCAGCAGCCTCAGTCACGTCCGCCTCTCCACAGATACGCAGTATTTT
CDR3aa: CASSLSHVRLSTDTQYF

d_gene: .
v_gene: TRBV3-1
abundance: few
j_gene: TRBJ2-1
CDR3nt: TGTGCCAGCAGCCAAGTTCAAGCACATGAGCAGTTCTTC
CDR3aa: CASSQVQAHEQFF

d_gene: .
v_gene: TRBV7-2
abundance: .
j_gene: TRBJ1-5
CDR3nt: TGTGCCAGCAGCCCCAAGGGGTTGGGAACCGGGTCCATCGGTCAGCCCCAGCATTTT
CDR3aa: CASSPKGLGTGSIGQPQHF

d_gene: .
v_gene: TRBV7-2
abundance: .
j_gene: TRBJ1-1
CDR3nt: TGTGCCAGCAGCTTAGCGGACAGCTGGACTGAAGCTTTCTTT
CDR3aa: CASSLADSWTEAFF

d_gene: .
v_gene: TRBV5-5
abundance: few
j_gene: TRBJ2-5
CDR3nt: TGTGCCAGCAGCTTGTACGGAGGAGGGGGAGAGACCCAGTACTTC
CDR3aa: CASSLYGGGGETQYF

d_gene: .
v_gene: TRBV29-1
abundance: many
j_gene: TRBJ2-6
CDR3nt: TGCAGCGTTTACACGAGTAGGGCCAACGTCCTGACTTTC
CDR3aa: CSVYTSRANVLTF

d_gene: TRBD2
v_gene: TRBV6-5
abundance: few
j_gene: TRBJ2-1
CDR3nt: TGTGCCAGCAGTTTGAGCGGACTAGCGAACCGTGAGCAGTTCTTC
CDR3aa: CASSLSGLANREQFF

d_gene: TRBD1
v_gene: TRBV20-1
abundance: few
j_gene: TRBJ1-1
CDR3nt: TGCAGTGCCCCGGGACAGATGAACACTGAAGCTTTCTTT
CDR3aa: CSAPGQMNTEAFF

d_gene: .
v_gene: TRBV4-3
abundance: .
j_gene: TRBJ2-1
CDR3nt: TGCGCCAGCAGCCTGACAGCTATCGGGGTCAACAATGAGCAGTTCTTC
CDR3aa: CASSLTAIGVNNEQFF

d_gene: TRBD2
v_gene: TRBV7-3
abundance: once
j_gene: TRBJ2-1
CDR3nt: TGTGCCAGCAGCCTAAGGACTAGCGGGGTAGGTTCCTACAATGAGCAGTTCTTC
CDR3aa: CASSLRTSGVGSYNEQFF

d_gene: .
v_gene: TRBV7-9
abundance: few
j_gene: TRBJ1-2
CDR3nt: TGTGCCAGCCTGCCAGGGGACGACTATGGCTACACCTTC
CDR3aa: CASLPGDDYGYTF

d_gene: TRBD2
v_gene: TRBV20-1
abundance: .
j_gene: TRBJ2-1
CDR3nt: TGCAGTGCTAGGTCCTATACACTAGCGGGGGAATACAATGAGCAGTTCTTC
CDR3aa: CSARSYTLAGEYNEQFF

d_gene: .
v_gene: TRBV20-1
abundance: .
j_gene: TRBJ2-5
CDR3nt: TGCAGTGCTAGCCCGACTAACCAAGAGACCCAGTACTTC
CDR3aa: CSASPTNQETQYF

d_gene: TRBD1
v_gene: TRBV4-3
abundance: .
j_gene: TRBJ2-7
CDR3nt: TGCGCCAGCAGCCAAGATCTGGGACAGTCCTACGAGCAGTACTTC
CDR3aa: CASSQDLGQSYEQYF

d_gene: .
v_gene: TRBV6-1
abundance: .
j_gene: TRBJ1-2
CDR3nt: TGTGCCAGCAGAGCACAGAGGGGCTACACCTTC
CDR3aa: CASRAQRGYTF

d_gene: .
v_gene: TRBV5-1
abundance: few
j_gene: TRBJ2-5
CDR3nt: TGCGCCAGCGCTAGGGCGGGCAACCAAGAGACCCAGTACTTC
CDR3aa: CASARAGNQETQYF

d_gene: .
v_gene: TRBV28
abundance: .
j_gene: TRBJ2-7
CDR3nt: TGTGCCAGCAGTTTCCCAGCACGGGACACTAAGCCCTACGAGCAGTACTTC
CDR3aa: CASSFPARDTKPYEQYF

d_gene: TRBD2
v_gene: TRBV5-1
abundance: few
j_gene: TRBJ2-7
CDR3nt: TGCGCCAGCAGGTTGCGCGGGGGTCGGGACGAGCAGTACTTC
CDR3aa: CASRLRGGRDEQYF

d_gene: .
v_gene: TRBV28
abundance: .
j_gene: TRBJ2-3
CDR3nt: TGTGCCAGCAAGTTGAGGGTGTCAGATACGCAGTATTTT
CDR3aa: CASKLRVSDTQYF

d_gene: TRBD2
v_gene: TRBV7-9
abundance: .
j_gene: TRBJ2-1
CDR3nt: TGTGCCGGCAGCTTTAGCGGGGGGGAAGGCAATGAGCAGTTCTTC
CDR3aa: CAGSFSGGEGNEQFF

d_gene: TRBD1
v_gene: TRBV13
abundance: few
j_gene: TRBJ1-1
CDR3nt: TGTGCCAGCAGCCGGGGGGACAGGGGAGGGACTGAAGCTTTCTTT
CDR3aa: CASSRGDRGGTEAFF

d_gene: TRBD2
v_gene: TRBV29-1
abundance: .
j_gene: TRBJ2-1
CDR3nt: TGCAGCGTCCTAAGCGGGGGAAGCTACAATGAGCAGTTCTTC
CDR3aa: CSVLSGGSYNEQFF

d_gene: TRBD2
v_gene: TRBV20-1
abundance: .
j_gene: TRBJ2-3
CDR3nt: TGCAGTGCTGCGGGACTAGCGGATACAGATACGCAGTATTTT
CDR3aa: CSAAGLADTDTQYF

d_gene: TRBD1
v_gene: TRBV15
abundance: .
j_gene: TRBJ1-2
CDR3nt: TGTGCCACCAGCCTTGACAGGGACTTAAGTTATGGCTACACCTTC
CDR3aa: CATSLDRDLSYGYTF

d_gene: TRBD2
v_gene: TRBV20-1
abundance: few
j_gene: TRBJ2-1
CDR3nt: TGCAGTGCTAGAGGAATGGGACTAGCGGCCAATGAGCAGTTCTTC
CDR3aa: CSARGMGLAANEQFF

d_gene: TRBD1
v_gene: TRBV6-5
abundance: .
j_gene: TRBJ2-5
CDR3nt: TGTGCCAGCAGCATGACAGGGGCGACCCAGTACTTC
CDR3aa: CASSMTGATQYF

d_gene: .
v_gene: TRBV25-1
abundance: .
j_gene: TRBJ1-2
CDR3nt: TGTGCCAGCAGTGACGCTCTCGGTGGCTACACCTTC
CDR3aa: CASSDALGGYTF

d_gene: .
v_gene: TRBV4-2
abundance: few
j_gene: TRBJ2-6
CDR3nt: TGTGCCAGCAGCCAAGATGAGGAGGGGTCTGGGGCCAACGTCCTGACTTTC
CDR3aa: CASSQDEEGSGANVLTF

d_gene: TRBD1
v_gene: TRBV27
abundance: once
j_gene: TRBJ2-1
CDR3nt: TGTGCCAGCAGGTCCCCACAGACAGGGTACAATGAGCAGTTCTTC
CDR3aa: CASRSPQTGYNEQFF

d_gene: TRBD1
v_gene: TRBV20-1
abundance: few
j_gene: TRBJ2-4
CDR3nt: TGCAGTGCTGCAGACAGGGGTCTAGCCAAAAACATTCAGTACTTC
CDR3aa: CSAADRGLAKNIQYF

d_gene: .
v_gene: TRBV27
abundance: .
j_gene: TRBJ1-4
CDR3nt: TGTGCCAGCAGCCGTCGGCGTCTTCGGGAAAAACTGTTTTTT
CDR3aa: CASSRRRLREKLFF

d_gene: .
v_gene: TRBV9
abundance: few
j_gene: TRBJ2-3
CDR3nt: TGTGCCAGCAGCGTAGGGTTAGGGCCTAGCACAGATACGCAGTATTTT
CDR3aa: CASSVGLGPSTDTQYF

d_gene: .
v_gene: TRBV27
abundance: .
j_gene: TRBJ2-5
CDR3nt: TGTGCCAGCCGCCCCGTTTCCTGGGAGACCCAGTACTTC
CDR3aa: CASRPVSWETQYF

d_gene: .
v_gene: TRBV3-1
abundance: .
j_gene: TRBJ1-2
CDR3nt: TGTGCCAGCAGCCAAGTTAATAATGGCTACACCTTC
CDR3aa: CASSQVNNGYTF

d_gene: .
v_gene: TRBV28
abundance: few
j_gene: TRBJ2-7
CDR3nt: TGTGCCAGCAGACCTTCCAACTCCGGGGCCTCCTACGAGCAGTACTTC
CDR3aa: CASRPSNSGASYEQYF

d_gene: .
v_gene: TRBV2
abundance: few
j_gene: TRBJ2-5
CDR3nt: TGTGCCAGCAGTGTTGTACTAGGAGAAGAGACCCAGTACTTC
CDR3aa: CASSVVLGEETQYF

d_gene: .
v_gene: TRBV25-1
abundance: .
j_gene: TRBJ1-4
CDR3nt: TGTGCCAGCAGTGAGGGCGGAGTAGGAAATGAAAAACTGTTTTTT
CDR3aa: CASSEGGVGNEKLFF

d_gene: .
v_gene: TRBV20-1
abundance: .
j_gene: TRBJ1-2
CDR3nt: TGCAGTGCTAGAGGAATCGGTGCCGTCAACTATGGCTACACCTTC
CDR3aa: CSARGIGAVNYGYTF